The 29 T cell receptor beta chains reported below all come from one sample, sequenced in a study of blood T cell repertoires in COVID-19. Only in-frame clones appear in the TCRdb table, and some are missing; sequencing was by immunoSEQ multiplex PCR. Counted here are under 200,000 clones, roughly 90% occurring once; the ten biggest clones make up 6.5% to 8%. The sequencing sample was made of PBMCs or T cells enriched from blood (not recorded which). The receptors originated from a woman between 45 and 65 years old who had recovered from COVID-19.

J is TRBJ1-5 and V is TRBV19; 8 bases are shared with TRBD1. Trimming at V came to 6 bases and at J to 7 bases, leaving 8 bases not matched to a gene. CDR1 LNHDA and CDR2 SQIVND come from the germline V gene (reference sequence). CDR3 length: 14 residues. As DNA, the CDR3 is TGTGCCAGTAGCACGTCTACAGGGGGACAGCCCCAGCATTTT. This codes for CASSTSTGGQPQHF.

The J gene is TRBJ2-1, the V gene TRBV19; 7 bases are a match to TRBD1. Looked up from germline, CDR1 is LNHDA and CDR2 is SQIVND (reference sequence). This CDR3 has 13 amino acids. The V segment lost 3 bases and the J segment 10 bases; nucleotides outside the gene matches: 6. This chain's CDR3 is CASSMGQGDEQFF. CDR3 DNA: TGTGCCAGTAGTATGGGTCAGGGGGACGAGCAGTTCTTC.

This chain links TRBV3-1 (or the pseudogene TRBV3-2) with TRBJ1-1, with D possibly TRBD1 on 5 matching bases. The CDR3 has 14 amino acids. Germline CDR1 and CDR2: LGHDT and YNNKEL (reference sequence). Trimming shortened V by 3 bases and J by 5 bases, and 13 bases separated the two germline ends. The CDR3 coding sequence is TGTGCCAGCAGCCATTATGACAGCGGGACTGAAGCTTTCTTT. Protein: CASSHYDSGTEAFF.

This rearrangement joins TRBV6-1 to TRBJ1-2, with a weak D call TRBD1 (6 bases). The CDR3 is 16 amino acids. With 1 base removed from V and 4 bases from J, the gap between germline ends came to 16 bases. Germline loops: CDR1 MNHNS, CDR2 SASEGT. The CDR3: CASSEVSGGQGYGYTF. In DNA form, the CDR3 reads TGTGCCAGCAGTGAAGTTTCGGGGGGGCAAGGCTATGGCTACACCTTC.

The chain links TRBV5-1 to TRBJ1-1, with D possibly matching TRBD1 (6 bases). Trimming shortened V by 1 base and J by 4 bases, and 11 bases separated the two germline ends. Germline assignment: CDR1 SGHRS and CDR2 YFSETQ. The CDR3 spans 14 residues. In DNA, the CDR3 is TGCGCCAGCAGCTTGCAGGGGAGTGTCACTGAAGCTTTCTTT. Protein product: CASSLQGSVTEAFF.

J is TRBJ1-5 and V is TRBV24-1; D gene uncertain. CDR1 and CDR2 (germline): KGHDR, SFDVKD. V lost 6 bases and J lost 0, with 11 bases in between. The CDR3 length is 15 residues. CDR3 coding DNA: TGTGCCACCAGTACAGCCAGTAATAGCAATCAGCCCCAGCATTTT. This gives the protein CATSTASNSNQPQHF.

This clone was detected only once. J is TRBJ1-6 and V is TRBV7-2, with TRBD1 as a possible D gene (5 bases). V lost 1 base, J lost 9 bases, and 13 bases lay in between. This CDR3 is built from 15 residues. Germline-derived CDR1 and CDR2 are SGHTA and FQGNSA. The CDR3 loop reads CASSLDQGRTSPLHF. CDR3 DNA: TGTGCCAGCAGCTTAGACCAGGGAAGGACTTCACCCCTCCACTTT.

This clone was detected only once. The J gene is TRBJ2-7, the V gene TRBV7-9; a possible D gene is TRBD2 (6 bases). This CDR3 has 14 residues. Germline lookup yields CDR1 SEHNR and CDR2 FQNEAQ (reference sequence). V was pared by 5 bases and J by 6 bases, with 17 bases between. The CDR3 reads CASSQMGGGGEQYF. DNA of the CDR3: TGTGCCAGCAGCCAGATGGGGGGAGGCGGCGAGCAGTACTTC. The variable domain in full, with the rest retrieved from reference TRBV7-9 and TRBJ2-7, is DTGVSQNPRHKITKRGQNVTFRCDPISEHNRLYWYRQTLGQGPEFLTYFQNEAQLEKSRLLSDRFSAERPKGSFSTLEIQRTEQGDSAMYLCASSQMGGGGEQYFGPGTRLTVT.

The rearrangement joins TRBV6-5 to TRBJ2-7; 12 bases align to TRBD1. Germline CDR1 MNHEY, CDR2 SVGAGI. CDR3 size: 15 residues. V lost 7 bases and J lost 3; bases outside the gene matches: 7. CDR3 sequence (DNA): TGTGCCAGCATCCCCGGGACAGGGGGCTACTACGAGCAGTACTTC. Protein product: CASIPGTGGYYEQYF.

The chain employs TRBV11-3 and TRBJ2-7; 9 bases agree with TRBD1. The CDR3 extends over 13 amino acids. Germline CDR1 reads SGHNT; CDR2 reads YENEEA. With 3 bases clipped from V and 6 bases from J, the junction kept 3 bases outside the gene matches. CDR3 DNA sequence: TGTGCCAGCAGCTTCGGGACAGGGAGCGAGCAGTACTTC. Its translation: CASSFGTGSEQYF.

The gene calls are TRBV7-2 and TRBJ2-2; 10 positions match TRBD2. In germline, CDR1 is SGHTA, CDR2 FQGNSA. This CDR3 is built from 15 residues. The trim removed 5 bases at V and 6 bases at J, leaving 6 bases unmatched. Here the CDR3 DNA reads TGTGCCAGCAGCCTCCTAGCGGGGGAGTCCGGGGAGCTGTTTTTT. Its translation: CASSLLAGESGELFF.

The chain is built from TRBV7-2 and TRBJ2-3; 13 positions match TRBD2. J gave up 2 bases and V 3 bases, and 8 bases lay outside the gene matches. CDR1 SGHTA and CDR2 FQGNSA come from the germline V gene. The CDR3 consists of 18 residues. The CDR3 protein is CASSFTSGGAGFTDTQYF. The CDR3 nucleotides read TGTGCCAGCAGCTTCACTAGCGGGGGGGCCGGGTTCACAGATACGCAGTATTTT.

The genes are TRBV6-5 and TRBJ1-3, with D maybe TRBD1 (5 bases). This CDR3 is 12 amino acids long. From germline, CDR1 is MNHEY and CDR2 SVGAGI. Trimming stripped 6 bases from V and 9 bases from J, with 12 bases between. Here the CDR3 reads CASRGPGGTIYF. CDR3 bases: TGTGCCAGCAGAGGCCCGGGGGGCACCATATATTTT.

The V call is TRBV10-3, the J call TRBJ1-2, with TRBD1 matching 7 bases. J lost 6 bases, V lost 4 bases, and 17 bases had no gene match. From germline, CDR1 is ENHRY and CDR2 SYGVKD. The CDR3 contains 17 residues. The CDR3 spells CAISGTPPGQRFNGYTF. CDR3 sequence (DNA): TGTGCCATCAGTGGCACGCCTCCGGGACAGAGATTCAATGGCTACACCTTC.

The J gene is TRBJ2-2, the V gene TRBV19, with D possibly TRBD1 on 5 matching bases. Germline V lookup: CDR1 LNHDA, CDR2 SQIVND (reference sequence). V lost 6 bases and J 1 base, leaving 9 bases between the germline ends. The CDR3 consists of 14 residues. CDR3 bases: TGTGCCAGTAGACAGGTCTGGAACACCGGGGAGCTGTTTTTT. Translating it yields CASRQVWNTGELFF.

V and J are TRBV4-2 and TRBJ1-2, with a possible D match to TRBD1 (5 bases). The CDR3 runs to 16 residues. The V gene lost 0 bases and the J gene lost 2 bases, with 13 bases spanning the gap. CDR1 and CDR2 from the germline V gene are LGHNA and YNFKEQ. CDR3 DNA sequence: TGTGCCAGCAGCCAAGAAAACCAGGGCGGAAACTATGGCTACACCTTC. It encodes CASSQENQGGNYGYTF.

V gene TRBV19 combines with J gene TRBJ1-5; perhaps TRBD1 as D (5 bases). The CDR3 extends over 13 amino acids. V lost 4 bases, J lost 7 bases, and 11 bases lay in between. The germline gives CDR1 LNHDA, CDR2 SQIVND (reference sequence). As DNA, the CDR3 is TGTGCCAGTAGTAGGGGGGTATACCAGCCCCAGCATTTT. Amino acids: CASSRGVYQPQHF. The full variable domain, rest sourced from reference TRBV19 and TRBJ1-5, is DGGITQSPKYLFRKEGQNVTLSCEQNLNHDAMYWYRQDPGQGLRLIYYSQIVNDFQKGDIAEGYSVSREKKESFPLTVTSAQKNPTAFYLCASSRGVYQPQHFGDGTRLSIL.

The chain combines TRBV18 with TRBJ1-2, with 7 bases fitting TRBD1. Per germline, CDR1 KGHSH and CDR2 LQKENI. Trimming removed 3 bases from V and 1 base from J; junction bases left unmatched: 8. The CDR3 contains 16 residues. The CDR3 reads CASSPAPTGNNYGYTF. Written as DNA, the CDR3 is TGTGCCAGCTCACCCGCCCCGACAGGGAATAACTATGGCTACACCTTC.

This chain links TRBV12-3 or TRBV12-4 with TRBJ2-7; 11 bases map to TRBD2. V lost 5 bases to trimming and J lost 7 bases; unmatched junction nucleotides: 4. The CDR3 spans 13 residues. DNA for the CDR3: TGTGCCAGCAGTCCTCGACTAGCGGGGGAGCAGTACTTC. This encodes CASSPRLAGEQYF.

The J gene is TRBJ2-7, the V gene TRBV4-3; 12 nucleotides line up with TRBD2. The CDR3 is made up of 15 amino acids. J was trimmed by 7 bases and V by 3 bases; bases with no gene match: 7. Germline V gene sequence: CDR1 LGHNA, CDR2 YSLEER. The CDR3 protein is CASSHLAGGTAEQYF. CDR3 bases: TGCGCCAGCAGCCACCTAGCGGGGGGGACGGCAGAGCAGTACTTC.

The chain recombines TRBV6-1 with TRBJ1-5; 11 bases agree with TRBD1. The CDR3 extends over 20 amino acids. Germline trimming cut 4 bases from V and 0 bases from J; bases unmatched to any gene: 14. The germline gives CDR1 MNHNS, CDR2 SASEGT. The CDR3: CASSGEDRGRYRYSNQPQHF. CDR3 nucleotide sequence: TGTGCCAGCAGTGGCGAGGACAGGGGGCGGTATCGTTATAGCAATCAGCCCCAGCATTTT.

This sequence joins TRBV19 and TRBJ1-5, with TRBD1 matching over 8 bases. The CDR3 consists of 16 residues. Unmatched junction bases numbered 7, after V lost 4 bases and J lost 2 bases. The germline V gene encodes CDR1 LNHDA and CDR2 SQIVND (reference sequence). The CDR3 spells CASSKQGEAGNQPQHF. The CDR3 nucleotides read TGTGCCAGTAGTAAACAGGGGGAGGCGGGCAATCAGCCCCAGCATTTT.

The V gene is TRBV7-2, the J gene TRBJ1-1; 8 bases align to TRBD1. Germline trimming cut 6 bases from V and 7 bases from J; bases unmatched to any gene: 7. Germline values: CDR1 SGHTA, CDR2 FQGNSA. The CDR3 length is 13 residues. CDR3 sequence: CASRQGARDEAFF. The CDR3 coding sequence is TGTGCCAGCAGGCAGGGGGCGCGGGATGAAGCTTTCTTT. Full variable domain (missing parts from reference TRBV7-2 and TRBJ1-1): GAGVSQSPSNKVTEKGKDVELRCDPISGHTALYWYRQSLGQGLEFLIYFQGNSAPDKSGLPSDRFSAERTGGSVSTLTIQRTQQEDSAVYLCASRQGARDEAFFGQGTRLTVV.

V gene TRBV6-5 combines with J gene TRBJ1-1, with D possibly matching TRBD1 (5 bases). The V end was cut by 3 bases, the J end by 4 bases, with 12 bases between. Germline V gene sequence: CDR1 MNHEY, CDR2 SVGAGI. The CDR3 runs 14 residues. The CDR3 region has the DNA TGTGCCAGCAGTTATGTGGGGGACTCCACTGAAGCTTTCTTT. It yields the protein CASSYVGDSTEAFF.

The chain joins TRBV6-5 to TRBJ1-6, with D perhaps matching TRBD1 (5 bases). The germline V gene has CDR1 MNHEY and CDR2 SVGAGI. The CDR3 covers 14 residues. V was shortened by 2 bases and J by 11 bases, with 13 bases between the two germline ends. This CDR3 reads CASSYDSAGTPLHF. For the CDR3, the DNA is TGTGCCAGCAGTTACGACAGCGCAGGGACACCCCTCCACTTT.

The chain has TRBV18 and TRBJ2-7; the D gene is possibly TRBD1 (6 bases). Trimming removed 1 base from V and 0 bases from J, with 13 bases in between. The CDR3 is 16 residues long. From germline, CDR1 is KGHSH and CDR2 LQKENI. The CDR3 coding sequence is TGTGCCAGCTCACCACTGGTACAGGGAATCTCCTACGAGCAGTACTTC. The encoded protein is CASSPLVQGISYEQYF.

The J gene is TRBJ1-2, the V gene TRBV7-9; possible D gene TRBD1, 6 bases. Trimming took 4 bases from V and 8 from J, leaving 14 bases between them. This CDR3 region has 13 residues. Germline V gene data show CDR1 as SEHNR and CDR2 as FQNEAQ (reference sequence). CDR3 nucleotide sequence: TGTGCCAGCAGCTCCGGACAGTTTCGGGGCTACACCTTC. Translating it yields CASSSGQFRGYTF.

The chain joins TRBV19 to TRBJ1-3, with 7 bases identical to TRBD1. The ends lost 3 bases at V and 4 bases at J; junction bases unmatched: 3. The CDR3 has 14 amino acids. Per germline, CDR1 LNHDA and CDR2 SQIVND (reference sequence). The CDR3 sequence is CASSINRGGNTIYF. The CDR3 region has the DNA TGTGCCAGTAGTATTAACAGGGGAGGAAACACCATATATTTT.

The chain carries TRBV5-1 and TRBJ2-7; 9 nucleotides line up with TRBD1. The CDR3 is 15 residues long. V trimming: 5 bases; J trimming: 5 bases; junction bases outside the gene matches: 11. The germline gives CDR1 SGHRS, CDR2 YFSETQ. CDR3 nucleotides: TGCGCCAGCAGGCGGACAGGGGACCCCTCGGACGAGCAGTACTTC. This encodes CASRRTGDPSDEQYF.